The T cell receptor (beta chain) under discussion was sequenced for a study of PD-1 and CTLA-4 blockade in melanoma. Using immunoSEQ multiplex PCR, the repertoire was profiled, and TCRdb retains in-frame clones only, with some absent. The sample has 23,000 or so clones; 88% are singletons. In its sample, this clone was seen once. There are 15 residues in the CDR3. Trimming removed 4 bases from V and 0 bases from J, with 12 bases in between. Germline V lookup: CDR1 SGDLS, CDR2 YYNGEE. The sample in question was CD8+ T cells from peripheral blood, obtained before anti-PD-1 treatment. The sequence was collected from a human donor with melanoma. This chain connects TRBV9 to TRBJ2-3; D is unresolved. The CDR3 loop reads CASSPWDISTDTQYF. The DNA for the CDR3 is TGTGCCAGCAGCCCGTGGGATATTAGCACAGATACGCAGTATTTT.